This TCR beta chain originates from a study of blood T cell repertoires in COVID-19. Study at large: Samples taken during acute and convalescent COVID-19 were collected in the United States, Italy and Spain. Sources were T cells, B-cell-depleted T cells, or PBMCs; the material itself was cDNA or gDNA.

Trimming removed 7 bases from V and 2 bases from J, with 18 bases in between. This CDR3 has 16 amino acids. The germline V gene encodes CDR1 SGDLS and CDR2 YYNGEE. Source study methods: Estimated nucleated cell counts came from reference gene primer amplification. The table came from immunoSEQ multiplex PCR; TCRdb's copy has only in-frame clones and leaves some out. V, J and clone size derive from that table, while D and trimming were established from the DNA sequence. This sample carries about 23,000 clones, around 90% of them seen once, and the ten largest clones take approximately 20%. The chain is built from TRBV9 and TRBJ1-4; the D is unclear. Sequencing was done on a sample of peripheral blood. The sequence came from a man between 65 and 85 years old in a cohort sampled during active COVID-19. CDR3 in amino acids: CASQEMGNPTNEKLFF. The DNA for the CDR3 is TGTGCCAGCCAGGAAATGGGTAACCCGACTAATGAAAAACTGTTTTTT.